The 30 T cell receptor beta chains presented below share a single source sample, sequenced in a study of OX40 agonist ivuxolimab in advanced cancers. Some clones are missing from TCRdb's copy, which holds only in-frame ones; the method was immunoSEQ multiplex PCR. The table has 60,000 to 70,000 clones, approximately 90% seen once; the top ten hold approximately 0.25%. The sample here was CD4+ or CD8+ T cells sorted from blood, taken in a trial of the OX40 agonist ivuxolimab. These receptors were collected from an adult with an advanced solid tumor such as melanoma, head and neck, liver or kidney cancer.

The chain recombines TRBV6-6 with TRBJ2-5; D gene uncertain. V was trimmed by 5 bases and J by 5 bases, leaving 6 bases between them. The germline gives CDR1 MNHNY, CDR2 SVGAGI (reference sequence). CDR3 length equals 11 residues. CDR3 nucleotide sequence: TGTGCCAGCAGTCCCGGGGAGACCCAGTACTTC. The encoded protein is CASSPGETQYF.

The rearrangement joins TRBV4-3 to TRBJ2-7; no reliable D call. The length of the CDR3 is 14 residues. Germline V gives CDR1 LGHNA, CDR2 YSLEER. Trimming cost V 1 base and J 3 bases, with 10 bases left between them. For the CDR3, the DNA is TGCGCCAGCAGCCAAGGTCTCGGTGACTACGAGCAGTACTTC. This translates into CASSQGLGDYEQYF.

The rearrangement links TRBV18 to TRBJ2-3, with D unclear. Trimming cost V 1 base and J 3 bases, with 8 bases left between them. Germline V gives CDR1 KGHSH, CDR2 LQKENI. CDR3 length: 14 amino acids. The chain's CDR3 is CASSPRTGTDTQYF. CDR3 nucleotide sequence: TGTGCCAGCTCACCACGGACGGGTACAGATACGCAGTATTTT.

For this clone: One end of the junction does not line up with germline, which may come from a read error. The J gene is TRBJ1-3, the V gene TRBV9; weak D call: TRBD1 (5 bases). Germline CDR1 reads SGDLS; CDR2 reads YYNGEE. The CDR3 loop spans 13 amino acids. The CDR3 nucleotides are TGTGCCAGCAGCGTAGTTGGGGGAAGCACCATATATTTT. This gives the protein CASSVVGGSTIYF.

The chain links TRBV7-6 to TRBJ1-1, with TRBD1 identical over 10 bases. The J segment lost 2 bases and the V segment lost 5 bases, leaving 11 bases of the junction unmatched. The germline CDR1 and CDR2 sequences are SGHVS and FNYEAQ. The CDR3 contains 17 residues. CDR3 protein: CASSIASGTGVNTEAFF. The CDR3 DNA sequence: TGTGCCAGCAGCATCGCCTCCGGGACAGGGGTAAACACTGAAGCTTTCTTT.

The rearrangement joins TRBV28 to TRBJ1-5, with a weak D call TRBD1 (5 bases). Trimming left V 3 bases short and J 5 bases short, with 14 bases between. There are 15 residues in the CDR3. The germline V gene encodes CDR1 MDHEN and CDR2 SYDVKM. The CDR3 DNA sequence: TGTGCCAGCAGTTTTTATTCGGGGGGAGATCAGCCCCAGCATTTT. Its protein product is CASSFYSGGDQPQHF.

The V and J genes are TRBV7-9 and TRBJ1-2, with D unclear. Germline loops: CDR1 SEHNR, CDR2 FQNEAQ (reference sequence). Between the trimmed V and J ends, which lost 0 bases and 10 bases, there was a span of 15 bases. CDR3 size: 14 residues. DNA for the CDR3: TGTGCCAGCAGCTTAGCGCTTAGTGACGGTCCCTACACCTTC. It translates to CASSLALSDGPYTF.

The genes are TRBV5-4 and TRBJ1-1; D remains ambiguous. Trimming stripped 4 bases from V and 1 base from J, with 14 bases between. Germline loops: CDR1 SGHNT, CDR2 YYREEE (reference sequence). The CDR3 is made up of 15 amino acids. CDR3 in amino acids: CASSQDGPQNTEAFF. The CDR3 region has the DNA TGTGCCAGCAGCCAGGACGGTCCGCAGAACACTGAAGCTTTCTTT.

This clone was seen just once. This chain uses TRBV28 with TRBJ2-7, with a tentative D call TRBD2 (6 bases). The CDR3 is 15 residues long. Trimming took off 4 bases at V and 1 base at J, with 14 bases between the two ends. Per the germline V gene, CDR1 is MDHEN and CDR2 is SYDVKM. The CDR3 nucleotides are TGTGCCAGCAGTTCGGGGGTTTTAGGTTCCTACGAGCAGTACTTC. This translates into CASSSGVLGSYEQYF.

V is TRBV5-1 and J is TRBJ1-3, with a weak D call TRBD1 (5 bases). CDR1 and CDR2 from the germline V gene are SGHRS and YFSETQ. Trimming stripped 0 bases from V and 0 bases from J, with 10 bases between. This CDR3 is built from 16 residues. CDR3 in DNA: TGCGCCAGCAGCTTGGGGGGGACCGACTCTGGAAACACCATATATTTT. Translated, it gives CASSLGGTDSGNTIYF.

This chain connects TRBV28 to TRBJ2-7; TRBD2 matches at 7 bases. Germline V gene sequence: CDR1 MDHEN, CDR2 SYDVKM. Trimming removed 3 bases from V and 2 bases from J; junction bases left unmatched: 7. The CDR3 totals 15 residues. The CDR3 nucleotides read TGTGCCAGCAGTTTGACCCCTAGCGGTCCCTACGAGCAGTACTTC. This encodes CASSLTPSGPYEQYF. Together with reference TRBV28 and TRBJ2-7, the CDR3 gives the full variable domain: DVKVTQSSRYLVKRTGEKVFLECVQDMDHENMFWYRQDPGLGLRLIYFSYDVKMKEKGDIPEGYSVSREKKERFSLILESASTNQTSMYLCASSLTPSGPYEQYFGPGTRLTVT.

This clone has a handful of counts. The V call is TRBV2, the J call TRBJ1-2; maybe TRBD1 (5 bases). This CDR3 region has 13 residues. The V end was cut by 2 bases, the J end by 7 bases, with 11 bases between. Germline values: CDR1 SNHLY, CDR2 FYNNEI. CDR3 nucleotide sequence: TGTGCCAGCAGTGAACAGGGTCGGGGTGGCTACACCTTC. Its translation is CASSEQGRGGYTF.

This sequence joins TRBV7-6 and TRBJ2-7; D possibly corresponds to TRBD2 (6 bases). Trimming cost V 5 bases and J 8 bases, with 13 bases left between them. CDR3 size: 12 residues. Germline-derived CDR1 and CDR2 are SGHVS and FNYEAQ. CDR3 protein: CASSPPRGKQYF. CDR3 in DNA: TGTGCCAGCAGCCCCCCCCGCGGGAAGCAGTACTTC.

The rearrangement uses TRBV19 and TRBJ1-2; D gene ambiguous. Trimming shortened V by 8 bases and J by 3 bases, and 19 bases separated the two germline ends. CDR1 LNHDA and CDR2 SQIVND come from the germline V gene (reference sequence). The CDR3 totals 15 residues. The CDR3 coding sequence is TGTGCCAGTCGAATACAAGGAGACCTCGACTATGGCTACACCTTC. Translated: CASRIQGDLDYGYTF.

This chain uses TRBV5-1 with TRBJ2-1, with TRBD1 identical over 7 bases. The germline V gene has CDR1 SGHRS and CDR2 YFSETQ. The J segment lost 8 bases and the V segment lost 4 bases, leaving 12 bases of the junction unmatched. The CDR3 length is 15 residues. The CDR3 bases are TGCGCCAGCAGCCCGGGGAGACAGGGTGGTGATGAGCAGTTCTTC. It translates to CASSPGRQGGDEQFF.

V and J are TRBV9 and TRBJ1-3; 11 nucleotides match TRBD1. J gave up 6 bases and V 4 bases, and 9 bases lay outside the gene matches. CDR3 length: 16 amino acids. Germline V gives CDR1 SGDLS, CDR2 YYNGEE. CDR3 DNA sequence: TGTGCCAGCAGCTCCCGGACAGGGGGCATTGAAAACACCATATATTTT. Protein product: CASSSRTGGIENTIYF.

V and J are TRBV18 and TRBJ2-5, with D possibly being TRBD1 (6 bases). In germline, CDR1 is KGHSH, CDR2 LQKENI. The CDR3 extends over 16 amino acids. Trimming left V 3 bases short and J 2 bases short, with 16 bases between. The CDR3 protein is CASSPTLTGRQETQYF. CDR3 sequence (DNA): TGTGCCAGCTCACCCACCCTGACAGGTCGTCAAGAGACCCAGTACTTC.

This clone appeared once. This rearrangement joins TRBV18 to TRBJ2-7, with 10 bases fitting TRBD2. The trim removed 4 bases at V and 7 bases at J, leaving 7 bases unmatched. The CDR3 covers 14 residues. CDR1 is KGHSH and CDR2 is LQKENI in the germline V gene. Here the CDR3 DNA reads TGTGCCAGCTCACTAGCGGGAGGCTTTCTTGAGCAGTACTTC. Translated, it gives CASSLAGGFLEQYF.

The count of this clone is one. The rearrangement uses TRBV9 and TRBJ2-3, with 10 bases that match TRBD2. The CDR3 loop spans 16 amino acids. V gave up 3 bases and J gave up 3 bases; unmatched junction bases: 7. Germline CDR1 SGDLS, CDR2 YYNGEE. CDR3 sequence (DNA): TGTGCCAGCAGCGACCAACTGGGACTAGCGACAGATACGCAGTATTTT. Encoded protein: CASSDQLGLATDTQYF. Looking up the rest from reference TRBV9 and TRBJ2-3 gives the full variable domain: DSGVTQTPKHLITATGQRVTLRCSPRSGDLSVYWYQQSLDQGLQFLIQYYNGEERAKGNILERFSAQQFPDLHSELNLSSLELGDSALYFCASSDQLGLATDTQYFGPGTRLTVL.

This sequence joins TRBV2 and TRBJ1-2; 7 bases map to TRBD1. V trimming: 4 bases; J trimming: 1 base; junction bases outside the gene matches: 0. The CDR3 runs 13 residues. CDR1 SNHLY and CDR2 FYNNEI come from the germline V gene. The CDR3 DNA follows: TGTGCCAGCAGTGGGGACAGTAACTATGGCTACACCTTC. Its translation: CASSGDSNYGYTF.

The chain uses TRBV2 and TRBJ2-5; D might be TRBD1 or TRBD2, each matching 5 bases. This CDR3 has 13 amino acids. From germline, CDR1 is SNHLY and CDR2 FYNNEI. Deletions cut 2 bases from V and 12 bases from J, with 16 bases between. The DNA for the CDR3 is TGTGCCAGCAGTGAACGGCAGGGTGAGGGGAAGTACTTC. Its translation is CASSERQGEGKYF.

The chain uses TRBV14 and TRBJ1-6, with TRBD1 matching 8 bases. The CDR3 spans 15 residues. The V gene's germline CDR1 is SGHDN and CDR2 FVKESK. V lost 4 bases to trimming and J lost 10 bases; unmatched junction nucleotides: 9. Written as DNA, the CDR3 is TGTGCCAGCAGCCTCAGGGGGCCGGCCCTATCACCCCTCCACTTT. It codes for CASSLRGPALSPLHF.

V gene TRBV6-5 combines with J gene TRBJ2-7, with 7 bases that match TRBD1. Germline lookup yields CDR1 MNHEY and CDR2 SVGAGI. The CDR3 is 12 residues long. The V gene end was trimmed by 6 bases and the J gene end by 5 bases; junction bases not matched to a gene: 4. CDR3 region: CASSRDRNEQYF. The CDR3 DNA follows: TGTGCCAGCAGCAGGGACAGAAACGAGCAGTACTTC.

This chain connects TRBV18 to TRBJ2-3; D unresolved. The ends were cut back, 4 bases at V and 4 bases at J, with 9 bases in the middle. CDR3 length: 13 residues. Germline V gives CDR1 KGHSH, CDR2 LQKENI. CDR3 in amino acids: CASSLISSDTQYF. CDR3 nucleotide sequence: TGTGCCAGCTCACTCATAAGTTCAGATACGCAGTATTTT. The entire variable domain, with the rest obtained from reference TRBV18 and TRBJ2-3, is as follows: NAGVMQNPRHLVRRRGQEARLRCSPMKGHSHVYWYRQLPEEGLKFMVYLQKENIIDESGMPKERFSAEFPKEGPSILRIQQVVRGDSAAYFCASSLISSDTQYFGPGTRLTVL.

The chain is built from TRBV7-2 and TRBJ2-2; D is uncertain. Germline V gene data show CDR1 as SGHTA and CDR2 as FQGNSA. The CDR3 has 15 residues. Trimming cost V 3 bases and J 6 bases, with 14 bases left between them. The CDR3 spells CASSLFHYDPGELFF. The CDR3 DNA follows: TGTGCCAGCAGCTTGTTCCACTATGATCCCGGGGAGCTGTTTTTT.

V gene TRBV10-2 combines with J gene TRBJ2-3, with 9 bases fitting TRBD2. CDR3 length: 16 amino acids. Losses at the gene ends were 6 bases for V and 4 bases for J; bases not matched to a gene: 11. Germline-derived CDR1 and CDR2 are WSHSY and SAAADI. CDR3: CASSPRASGASDTQYF. Written as DNA, the CDR3 is TGCGCCAGCAGCCCCAGGGCTAGCGGGGCGTCAGATACGCAGTATTTT.

The chain is built from TRBV6-5 and TRBJ1-1, with D possibly matching TRBD1 (5 bases). From germline, CDR1 is MNHEY and CDR2 SVGAGI. V lost 0 bases and J 0 bases, leaving 11 bases between the germline ends. The CDR3 is made up of 16 amino acids. As DNA, the CDR3 is TGTGCCAGCAGTTACTCGGCCGGACATCTGAACACTGAAGCTTTCTTT. Translated, it gives CASSYSAGHLNTEAFF.

A few counts support this clone. The J gene is TRBJ2-2, the V gene TRBV5-1; D is ambiguous. The CDR3 totals 16 residues. V lost 1 base, J lost 5 bases, and 15 bases lay in between. Germline lookup yields CDR1 SGHRS and CDR2 YFSETQ. The CDR3 loop is CASSLRGSFGTGELFF. The CDR3 coding sequence is TGCGCCAGCAGCTTGCGAGGCAGCTTCGGGACCGGGGAGCTGTTTTTT.

The genes are TRBV10-3 and TRBJ2-1, with TRBD2 as a possible D gene (6 bases). The germline V and J ends were trimmed by 8 bases and 8 bases, with 13 bases remaining between them. Germline CDR1 ENHRY, CDR2 SYGVKD. The CDR3 runs 12 residues. CDR3 sequence: CAIGRRRDEQFF. DNA of the CDR3: TGTGCCATCGGTCGCCGGAGGGATGAGCAGTTCTTC.

Comment on this clone: The same CDR3 also results from other DNA sequences found in this sample. The CDR3 DNA is TGCGCCAGCAGCTTGGGAGGCAGGTCAGATACGCAGTATTTT. Protein: CASSLGGRSDTQYF. This chain connects TRBV5-1 to TRBJ2-3; D gene unclear. Germline V gene sequence: CDR1 SGHRS, CDR2 YFSETQ. The V end lost 0 bases, the J end lost 4 bases, and 9 bases lay between the germline ends. The CDR3 has 14 amino acids. Full variable domain (rest looked up from reference TRBV5-1 and TRBJ2-3): KAGVTQTPRYLIKTRGQQVTLSCSPISGHRSVSWYQQTPGQGLQFLFEYFSETQRNKGNFPGRFSGRQFSNSRSEMNVSTLELGDSALYLCASSLGGRSDTQYFGPGTRLTVL.